Included here is one T cell receptor beta chain sequence, with context. These data come from a study of T cells in Graves' hyperthyroidism and ophthalmopathy. TCR beta CDR3 region amplification was performed from RNA transcripts. The TCR CDR3 was amplified in a first-round RT-PCR using the HTBI primer set. MiXCR, applied by TCRdb to the multiplex PCR reads, yields one record per CDR3 protein. The table records around 440,000 distinct CDR3 sequences, 15% to 19% of them present only once. CDR3 length: 13 amino acids. Trimming shortened V by 5 bases and J by 6 bases, and 13 bases separated the two germline ends.

The rearrangement joins TRBV12-3 or TRBV12-4 to TRBJ1-1, with D unclear. The sequenced material came from blood. The sequence was obtained from a woman younger than 30 with Graves' hyperthyroidism. CDR3 DNA: TGTGCCAGCAGTGGCCGGTCCGCGGCTGAAGCTTTCTTT. Residues: CASSGRSAAEAFF.